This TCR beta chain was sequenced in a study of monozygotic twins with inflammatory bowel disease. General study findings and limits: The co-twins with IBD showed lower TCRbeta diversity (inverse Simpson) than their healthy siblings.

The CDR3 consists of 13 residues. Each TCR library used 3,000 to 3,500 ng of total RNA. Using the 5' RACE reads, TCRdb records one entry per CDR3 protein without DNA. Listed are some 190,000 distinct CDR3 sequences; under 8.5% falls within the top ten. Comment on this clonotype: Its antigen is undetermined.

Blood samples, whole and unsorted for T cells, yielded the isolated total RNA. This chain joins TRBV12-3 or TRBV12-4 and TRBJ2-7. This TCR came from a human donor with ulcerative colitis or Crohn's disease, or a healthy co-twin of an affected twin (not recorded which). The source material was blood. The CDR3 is CASSSAPSYEQYF.